This T cell receptor beta chain was documented in a study of blood T cell repertoires in COVID-19. Study information: COVID-19 samples, acute and convalescent, were from the United States, Italy and Spain. The analysed material was cDNA or gDNA that came from T cells, B-cell-depleted T cells, or PBMCs.

The authors' processing: Estimation of nucleated cell counts was performed using reference gene primer amplification. TCRdb's table, derived via immunoSEQ multiplex PCR, lists solely in-frame clones and lacks some. D and trimming were read from the DNA, whereas the V and J calls and clone size are those reported in that table. In the table there are about 360,000 clones, approximately 86% of which are singletons. The Seattle patients, enrolled during active infection, were followed longitudinally. Germline V gene lookup returns CDR1 SEHNR and CDR2 FQNEAQ (reference sequence). Between the trimmed V and J ends, which lost 7 bases and 5 bases, there was a span of 14 bases. This CDR3 is 13 amino acids long.

This clonotype originated in a woman aged 60 to 75 with COVID-19, enrolled during active disease. The chain has TRBV7-9 and TRBJ1-1, with D maybe TRBD1 (6 bases). Sequencing was performed on peripheral blood. The CDR3 DNA reads as TGTGCCAGCAACCCGGGGGGCAGGACTGAAGCTTTCTTT. Protein product: CASNPGGRTEAFF.